This note documents a single TCR beta chain sequence. The CDR3 is 13 amino acids. CDR1 is SGHRS, CDR2 YFSETQ, per germline. V shed 1 base and J shed 4 bases, with 7 bases lying between them. The sample is drawn from a study of PD-L1 blockade in urothelial cancer. At the level of the study: Analysis of blood occurred 3 weeks (second dose) and 6 weeks after treatment start.

The time point denotes: peripheral blood 6 weeks after treatment start. Clones were read by immunoSEQ multiplex PCR, and TCRdb kept only the in-frame ones, dropping some. The repertoire holds tens of thousands of clones, with around 88% as singletons. The V and J genes are TRBV5-1 and TRBJ2-3; D is ambiguous. The sequencing used PBMCs, collected around atezolizumab (anti-PD-L1) treatment. This sequence originates from a man in his 60s with urothelial cancer. CDR3 bases: TGCGCCAGCAGCTTGCGAGGAGCAGATACGCAGTATTTT. Amino acid sequence: CASSLRGADTQYF.